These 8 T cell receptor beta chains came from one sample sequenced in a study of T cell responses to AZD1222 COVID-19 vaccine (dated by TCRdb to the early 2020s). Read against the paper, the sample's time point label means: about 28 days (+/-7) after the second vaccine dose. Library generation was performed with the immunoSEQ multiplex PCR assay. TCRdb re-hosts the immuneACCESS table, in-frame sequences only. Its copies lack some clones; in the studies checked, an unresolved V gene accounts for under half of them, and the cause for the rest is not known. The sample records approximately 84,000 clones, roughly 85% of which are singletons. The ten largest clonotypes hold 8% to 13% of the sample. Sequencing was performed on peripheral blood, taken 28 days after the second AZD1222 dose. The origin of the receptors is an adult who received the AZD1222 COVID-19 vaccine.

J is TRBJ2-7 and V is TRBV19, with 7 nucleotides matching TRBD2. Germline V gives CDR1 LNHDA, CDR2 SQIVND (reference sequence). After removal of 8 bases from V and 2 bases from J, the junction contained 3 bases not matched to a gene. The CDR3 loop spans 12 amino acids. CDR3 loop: CASSGTTYEQYF. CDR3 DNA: TGTGCCAGTTCTGGGACTACCTACGAGCAGTACTTC.

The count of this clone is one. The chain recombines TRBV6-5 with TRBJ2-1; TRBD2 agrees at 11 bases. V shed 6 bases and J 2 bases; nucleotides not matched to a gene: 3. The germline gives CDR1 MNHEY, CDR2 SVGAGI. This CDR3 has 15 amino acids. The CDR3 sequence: CASRDSGGAYNEQFF. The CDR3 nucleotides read TGTGCCAGCAGGGATAGCGGGGGGGCCTACAATGAGCAGTTCTTC.

CDR3: CASSYSQPTMYKLFF. The CDR3 nucleotides read TGTGCCAGCAGTTACTCCCAGCCAACCATGTATAAACTGTTTTTT. The chain joins TRBV6-5 to TRBJ1-4; no firm D call. CDR1 and CDR2 from the germline V gene are MNHEY and SVGAGI. CDR3 size: 15 residues. The ends were cut back, 0 bases at V and 11 bases at J, with 16 bases in the middle.

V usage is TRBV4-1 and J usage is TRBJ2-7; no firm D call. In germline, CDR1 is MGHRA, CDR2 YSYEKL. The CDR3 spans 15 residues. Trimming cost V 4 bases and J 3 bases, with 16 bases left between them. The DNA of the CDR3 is TGCGCCAGCAGCCCCTCCCGAGAACGGTTCTACGAGCAGTACTTC. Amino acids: CASSPSRERFYEQYF.

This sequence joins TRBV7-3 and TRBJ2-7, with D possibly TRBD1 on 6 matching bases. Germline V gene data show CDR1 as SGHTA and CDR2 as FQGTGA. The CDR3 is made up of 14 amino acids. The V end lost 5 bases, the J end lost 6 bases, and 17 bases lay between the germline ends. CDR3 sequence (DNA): TGTGCCAGCAGCCAAGGACAGTGGCTCTCCGAGCAGTACTTC. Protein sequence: CASSQGQWLSEQYF.

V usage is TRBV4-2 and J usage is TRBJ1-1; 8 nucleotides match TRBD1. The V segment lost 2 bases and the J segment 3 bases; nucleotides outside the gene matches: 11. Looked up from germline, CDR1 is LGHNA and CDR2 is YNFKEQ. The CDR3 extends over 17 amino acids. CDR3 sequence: CASSQRGRGRADTEAFF. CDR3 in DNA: TGTGCCAGCAGCCAACGGGGCAGGGGGCGCGCGGACACTGAAGCTTTCTTT.

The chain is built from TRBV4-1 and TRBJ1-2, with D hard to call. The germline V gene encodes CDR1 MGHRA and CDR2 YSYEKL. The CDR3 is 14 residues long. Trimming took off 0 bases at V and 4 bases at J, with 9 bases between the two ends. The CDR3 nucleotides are TGCGCCAGCAGCCAAGAAATAACTGCCTATGGCTACACCTTC. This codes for CASSQEITAYGYTF.

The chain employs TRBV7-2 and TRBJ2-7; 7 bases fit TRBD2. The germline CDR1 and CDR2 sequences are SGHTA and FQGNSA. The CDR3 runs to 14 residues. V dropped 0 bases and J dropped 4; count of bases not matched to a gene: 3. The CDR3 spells CASSLAGGKYEQYF. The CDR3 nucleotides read TGTGCCAGCAGCTTAGCGGGGGGGAAGTACGAGCAGTACTTC.